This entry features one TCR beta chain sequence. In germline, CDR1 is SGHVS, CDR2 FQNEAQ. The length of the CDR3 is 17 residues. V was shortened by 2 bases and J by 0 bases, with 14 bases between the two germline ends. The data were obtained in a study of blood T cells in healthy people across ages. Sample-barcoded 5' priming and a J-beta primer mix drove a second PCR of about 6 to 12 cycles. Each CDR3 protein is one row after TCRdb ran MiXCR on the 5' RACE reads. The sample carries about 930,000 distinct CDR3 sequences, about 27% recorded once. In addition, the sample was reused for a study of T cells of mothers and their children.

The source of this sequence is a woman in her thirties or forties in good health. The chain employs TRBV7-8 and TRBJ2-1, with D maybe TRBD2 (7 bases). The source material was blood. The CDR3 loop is CASSLMRGGHSYNEQFF. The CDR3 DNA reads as TGTGCCAGCAGCTTAATGCGCGGGGGACACTCCTACAATGAGCAGTTCTTC.